A selection of T cell receptor beta chains follows, all from one sample in a study of T cell changes during pregnancy in multiple sclerosis. The assay was immunoSEQ multiplex PCR, and TCRdb's table has in-frame clones only and misses some. The table has some 48,000 clones, 95% to 96% seen once. Sequencing was performed on peripheral blood, taken in the second trimester of pregnancy. The receptors come from a female donor with multiple sclerosis, enrolled in a pregnancy study. CDR3s include the opening cysteine and the closing phenylalanine or tryptophan. D genes are given only for firm matches. Size is stated for part of the rows, as once, few or many counts, or as a class when the clone is expanded.

clone size: -; D gene: TRBD2; J gene: TRBJ2-7; V gene: TRBV6-5; CDR3 DNA: TGTGCCAGCACTCCTAGCGGGAGTGCATACGAGCAGTACTTC; CDR3 protein: CASTPSGSAYEQYF
clone size: -; D gene: TRBD2; J gene: TRBJ2-5; V gene: TRBV11-1; CDR3 DNA: TGTGCCAGCAGCTTTATACTAGCGGGAGAAGAGACCCAGTACTTC; CDR3 protein: CASSFILAGEETQYF
clone size: -; D gene: -; J gene: TRBJ1-3; V gene: TRBV6-5; CDR3 DNA: TGTGCCAGCAGACCCGGACGGGACTCTGGAAACACCATATATTTT; CDR3 protein: CASRPGRDSGNTIYF
clone size: -; D gene: TRBD1; J gene: TRBJ1-2; V gene: TRBV7-6; CDR3 DNA: TGTGCCAGCAGCTTCAGCAGGGGGAACTATGGCTACACCTTC; CDR3 protein: CASSFSRGNYGYTF
clone size: -; D gene: -; J gene: TRBJ1-5; V gene: TRBV10-3; CDR3 DNA: TGTGCCATCAGTGAGGGGGGGGCTGATCAGCCCCAGCATTTT; CDR3 protein: CAISEGGADQPQHF
clone size: once; D gene: -; J gene: TRBJ1-1; V gene: TRBV7-9; CDR3 DNA: TGTGCCAGCAGCTTAGCGGGGGCAGGGACGAACACTGAAGCTTTCTTT; CDR3 protein: CASSLAGAGTNTEAFF
clone size: -; D gene: TRBD2; J gene: TRBJ2-1; V gene: TRBV15; CDR3 DNA: TGTGCCACCAGCAGGGGTAGGGGACTAGCGGGGGGAATCCATGAGCAGTTCTTC; CDR3 protein: CATSRGRGLAGGIHEQFF
clone size: -; D gene: TRBD1; J gene: TRBJ1-1; V gene: TRBV6-1; CDR3 DNA: TGTGCCAGCAGCAGGACAGGGAACACTGAAGCTTTCTTT; CDR3 protein: CASSRTGNTEAFF
clone size: -; D gene: -; J gene: TRBJ1-2; V gene: TRBV6-5; CDR3 DNA: TGTGCCAGCAGTTATGTGGGGGGTAGTGGCTACACCTTC; CDR3 protein: CASSYVGGSGYTF
clone size: -; D gene: -; J gene: TRBJ1-5; V gene: TRBV6-5; CDR3 DNA: TGTGCCAGCAGTTACGGCAGAAATCAGCCCCAGCATTTT; CDR3 protein: CASSYGRNQPQHF
clone size: -; D gene: TRBD2; J gene: TRBJ2-3; V gene: TRBV5-1; CDR3 DNA: TGCGCCAGCAGCTTGGTTAGCACGGGACTAGCGGTCACAGATACGCAGTATTTT; CDR3 protein: CASSLVSTGLAVTDTQYF
clone size: -; D gene: TRBD1; J gene: TRBJ1-6; V gene: TRBV27; CDR3 DNA: TGTGCCAGCAGCCGGGGACAGCTCTCACCCCTCCACTTT; CDR3 protein: CASSRGQLSPLHF
clone size: -; D gene: -; J gene: TRBJ1-4; V gene: TRBV2; CDR3 DNA: TGTGCCAGCAGTGAATTGTCGGGCTACTCCGATGGGAGGAATAGTGAAAAACTGTTTTTT; CDR3 protein: CASSELSGYSDGRNSEKLFF
clone size: -; D gene: TRBD2; J gene: TRBJ2-5; V gene: TRBV11-2; CDR3 DNA: TGTGCCAGCAGCTTAGCAACTTCACTAGCGTCCCTCAGGGAGACCCAGTACTTC; CDR3 protein: CASSLATSLASLRETQYF
clone size: -; D gene: TRBD1; J gene: TRBJ1-3; V gene: TRBV5-1; CDR3 DNA: TGCGCCAGCAGCAAACAGGGGGCGAGCTCTGGAAACACCATATATTTT; CDR3 protein: CASSKQGASSGNTIYF
clone size: -; D gene: TRBD2; J gene: TRBJ2-1; V gene: TRBV19; CDR3 DNA: TGTGCCAGTAGTCTCGTAGGGACTAGCATGAATGAGCAGTTCTTC; CDR3 protein: CASSLVGTSMNEQFF
clone size: once; D gene: -; J gene: TRBJ2-5; V gene: TRBV9; CDR3 DNA: TGTGCCAGCAGCGTAGCTAGCTTAGAGACCCAGTACTTC; CDR3 protein: CASSVASLETQYF
clone size: -; D gene: TRBD1; J gene: TRBJ1-2; V gene: TRBV10-3; CDR3 DNA: TGTGCCATCAGTGCAGGGACAGGGAGTCACTATGGCTACACCTTC; CDR3 protein: CAISAGTGSHYGYTF
clone size: -; D gene: -; J gene: TRBJ2-5; V gene: TRBV28; CDR3 DNA: TGTGCCAGCACCACCCGGGGGCAAGAGACCCAGTACTTC; CDR3 protein: CASTTRGQETQYF
clone size: once; D gene: TRBD2; J gene: TRBJ2-5; V gene: TRBV18; CDR3 DNA: TGTGCCAGCTCACCGCTGGGAGGGGAGGCCCAGTACTTC; CDR3 protein: CASSPLGGEAQYF
clone size: -; D gene: TRBD1; J gene: TRBJ2-2; V gene: TRBV2; CDR3 DNA: TGTGCCATCCTCCCGGGACAGCAAAACACCGGGGAGCTGTTTTTT; CDR3 protein: CAILPGQQNTGELFF
clone size: medium-sized; D gene: TRBD2; J gene: TRBJ2-1; V gene: TRBV9; CDR3 DNA: TGTGCCAGCAGCGTAGGCGGGACTAGCGGGGGGGCCGGGTACAATGAGCAGTTCTTC; CDR3 protein: CASSVGGTSGGAGYNEQFF
clone size: -; D gene: -; J gene: TRBJ1-1; V gene: TRBV7-2; CDR3 DNA: TGTGCCAGCAGCCCCGGGATGAACACTGAAGCTTTCTTT; CDR3 protein: CASSPGMNTEAFF
clone size: -; D gene: -; J gene: TRBJ2-7; V gene: TRBV6-1; CDR3 DNA: TGTGCCAGCAGAATTGGCTTCTTGGTCGCCTACGAGCAGTACTTC; CDR3 protein: CASRIGFLVAYEQYF
clone size: -; D gene: TRBD1; J gene: TRBJ2-1; V gene: TRBV27; CDR3 DNA: TGTGCCAGCAGTCCTCGACAGGGCCTCTACAATGAGCAGTTCTTC; CDR3 protein: CASSPRQGLYNEQFF
clone size: -; D gene: -; J gene: TRBJ1-2; V gene: TRBV9; CDR3 DNA: TGTGCCAGCAGCGTAGCTAGAGACAGCTATGGCTACACCTTC; CDR3 protein: CASSVARDSYGYTF
clone size: large; D gene: -; J gene: TRBJ1-6; V gene: TRBV5-4; CDR3 DNA: TGTGCCAGCAGCGGGGGGGCCGGGTCGGGGGCTAATTCACCCCTCCACTTT; CDR3 protein: CASSGGAGSGANSPLHF
clone size: -; D gene: TRBD1; J gene: TRBJ1-5; V gene: TRBV19; CDR3 DNA: TGTGCCAGTATGACGACCCGCGGGACAGCTTATCAGCCCCAGCATTTT; CDR3 protein: CASMTTRGTAYQPQHF
clone size: -; D gene: -; J gene: TRBJ2-5; V gene: TRBV7-9; CDR3 DNA: TGTGCCAGCAGCTTAGTTGGCAGTCATCAAGAGACCCAGTACTTC; CDR3 protein: CASSLVGSHQETQYF
clone size: -; D gene: TRBD1; J gene: TRBJ2-2; V gene: TRBV19; CDR3 DNA: TGTGCCAGTAGTATGTTGACAGGGCAGCTGTTTTTT; CDR3 protein: CASSMLTGQLFF
clone size: -; D gene: -; J gene: TRBJ2-2; V gene: TRBV29-1; CDR3 DNA: TGCAGTGCCCGTGAGGCAACCGGGGAGCTGTTTTTT; CDR3 protein: CSAREATGELFF
clone size: -; D gene: -; J gene: TRBJ2-6; V gene: TRBV2; CDR3 DNA: TGTGCCAGCAGTGATTTGTGGGGCTCCGGGGCCAACGTCCTGACTTTC; CDR3 protein: CASSDLWGSGANVLTF
clone size: -; D gene: -; J gene: TRBJ2-4; V gene: TRBV10-3; CDR3 DNA: TGTGCCATCAGCCGGGGGTCGGACAAAAACATTCAGTACTTC; CDR3 protein: CAISRGSDKNIQYF
clone size: -; D gene: TRBD1; J gene: TRBJ2-7; V gene: TRBV27; CDR3 DNA: TGTGCCAGCAGTTTAGGTGGGACAGGAACCTACGAGCAGTACTTC; CDR3 protein: CASSLGGTGTYEQYF
clone size: -; D gene: TRBD1; J gene: TRBJ1-1; V gene: TRBV7-9; CDR3 DNA: TGTGCCAGCAGCTTGGATGGACAGGTTGAAGCTTTCTTT; CDR3 protein: CASSLDGQVEAFF
clone size: -; D gene: -; J gene: TRBJ2-3; V gene: TRBV13; CDR3 DNA: TGTGCCAGCAGCTCGTCCGACCTAACTAGTAGTGGCAAATATTTT; CDR3 protein: CASSSSDLTSSGKYF
clone size: -; D gene: -; J gene: TRBJ2-5; V gene: TRBV18; CDR3 DNA: TGTGCCAGCTCACCGGGGCAGGGTGAGACCCAGTACTTC; CDR3 protein: CASSPGQGETQYF
clone size: -; D gene: -; J gene: TRBJ1-6; V gene: TRBV10-3; CDR3 DNA: TGTGCCATCAGTGACCTTCCTCCGGGGGGGAGGTCCTATAATTCACCCCTCCACTTT; CDR3 protein: CAISDLPPGGRSYNSPLHF
clone size: -; D gene: TRBD2; J gene: TRBJ2-1; V gene: TRBV7-2; CDR3 DNA: TGTGCCAGCAGCCCGGGGGTAGTAGCGGGGGTGGCCTACAATGAGCAGTTCTTC; CDR3 protein: CASSPGVVAGVAYNEQFF
clone size: once; D gene: -; J gene: TRBJ2-7; V gene: TRBV6-5; CDR3 DNA: TGTGCCAGCAGCCCCCGACCGAGTGGGGCGTACGAGCAGTACTTC; CDR3 protein: CASSPRPSGAYEQYF
clone size: -; D gene: -; J gene: TRBJ2-7; V gene: TRBV15; CDR3 DNA: TGTGCCACCAGCAGAGACAGGGGCGACGAGCAGTACTTC; CDR3 protein: CATSRDRGDEQYF
clone size: -; D gene: TRBD1; J gene: TRBJ2-1; V gene: TRBV7-9; CDR3 DNA: TGTGCCAGCAGCTTAGCCGCCGGGACAGGCGCCCGCTACAATGAGCAGTTCTTC; CDR3 protein: CASSLAAGTGARYNEQFF
clone size: -; D gene: TRBD1; J gene: TRBJ1-4; V gene: TRBV5-1; CDR3 DNA: TGCGCCAGCAGCCGATCCGGGACAGCCAATGAAAAACTGTTTTTT; CDR3 protein: CASSRSGTANEKLFF
clone size: -; D gene: -; J gene: TRBJ1-1; V gene: TRBV19; CDR3 DNA: TGTGCCAGTACCCTCGCCCAGGGCTTGGTAGCTTTCTTT; CDR3 protein: CASTLAQGLVAFF
clone size: -; D gene: TRBD1; J gene: TRBJ2-6; V gene: TRBV6-4; CDR3 DNA: TGTGCCAGCAGCGCCACCAGGGGGTCTGGGGCCAACGTCCTGACTTTC; CDR3 protein: CASSATRGSGANVLTF
clone size: -; D gene: -; J gene: TRBJ1-1; V gene: TRBV5-1; CDR3 DNA: TGCGCCAGCAGCTTGAGGCAGGGCCCCACTGAAGCTTTCTTT; CDR3 protein: CASSLRQGPTEAFF
clone size: once; D gene: -; J gene: TRBJ2-7; V gene: TRBV5-4; CDR3 DNA: TGTGCCAGCAGCCACGCGGCAGACTACGAGCAGTACTTC; CDR3 protein: CASSHAADYEQYF
clone size: -; D gene: -; J gene: TRBJ1-1; V gene: TRBV19; CDR3 DNA: TGTGCCAGTAGTATATGGGCCAGGGGTGACACTGAAGCTTTCTTT; CDR3 protein: CASSIWARGDTEAFF
clone size: -; D gene: -; J gene: TRBJ2-7; V gene: TRBV7-2; CDR3 DNA: TGTGCCAGCAGCTTCACCGGGACACGCTACGAGCAGTACTTC; CDR3 protein: CASSFTGTRYEQYF
clone size: -; D gene: -; J gene: TRBJ2-2; V gene: TRBV29-1; CDR3 DNA: TGCAGCGTTGTCACCGGTGGACATCAGAACACCGGGGAGCTGTTTTTT; CDR3 protein: CSVVTGGHQNTGELFF
clone size: -; D gene: -; J gene: TRBJ1-1; V gene: TRBV7-2; CDR3 DNA: TGTGCCAGCAGCTTGGGCGCCGGCACTGAAGCTTTCTTT; CDR3 protein: CASSLGAGTEAFF
clone size: -; D gene: TRBD1; J gene: TRBJ1-2; V gene: TRBV15; CDR3 DNA: TGTGCCACCAGCAGAGATCCGACCGGGACAGGGGCCGGCTACACCTTC; CDR3 protein: CATSRDPTGTGAGYTF
clone size: -; D gene: TRBD2; J gene: TRBJ2-1; V gene: TRBV10-1; CDR3 DNA: TGCGCCAGCAGTGATCGCGGGGGTTTGAACAATGAGCAGTTCTTC; CDR3 protein: CASSDRGGLNNEQFF